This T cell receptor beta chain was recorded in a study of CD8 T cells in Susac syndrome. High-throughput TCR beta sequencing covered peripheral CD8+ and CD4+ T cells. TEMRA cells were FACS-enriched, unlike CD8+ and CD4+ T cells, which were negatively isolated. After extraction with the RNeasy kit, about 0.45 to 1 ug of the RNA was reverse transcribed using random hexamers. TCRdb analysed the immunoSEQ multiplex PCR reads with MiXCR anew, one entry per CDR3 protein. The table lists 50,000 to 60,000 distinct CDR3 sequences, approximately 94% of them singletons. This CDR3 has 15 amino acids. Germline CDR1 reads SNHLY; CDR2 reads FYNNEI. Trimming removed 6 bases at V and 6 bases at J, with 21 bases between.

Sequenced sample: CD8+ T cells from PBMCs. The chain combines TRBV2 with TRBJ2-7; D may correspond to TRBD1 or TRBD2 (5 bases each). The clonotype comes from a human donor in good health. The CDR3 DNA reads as TGTGCCAGCAGCGAGACCCGGGGCCCTCTACGCGAGCAGTACTTC. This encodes CASSETRGPLREQYF.